What follows is one TCR beta chain and its context. Its antigen is as yet unknown. The CDR3 has 14 amino acids. CDR1 PRHDT and CDR2 FYEKMQ come from the germline V gene (reference sequence). The sample originates from a study of monozygotic twins with inflammatory bowel disease. General study points: Among patients, repertoires may have gained variability from differing immunosuppressive treatments.

Eight separate reactions per sample served to make cDNA. UMIs were attached via template switching, each with a 6-nucleotide sample barcode. One entry per CDR3 protein, without DNA, is what TCRdb gives after re-calling the 5' RACE reads. This sample's table reports 120,000 to 150,000 distinct CDR3 sequences. The rearrangement joins TRBV13 to TRBJ1-2; the D call of TRBD1 rests on TCRdb alone, since no DNA is present to check it. The specimen sequenced was blood. This TCR came from a human donor with ulcerative colitis or Crohn's disease, or a healthy co-twin of an affected twin (not recorded which). The CDR3: CASSFPGTNYGYTF.